These 5 T cell receptor beta chains were sequenced from one sample in a study of identical twins. Using its own MiXCR run on the 5' RACE reads, TCRdb lists one record per CDR3 protein. Of about 690,000 distinct CDR3 sequences listed, over 5% are singletons. Input material: naive T cells sorted from blood. These receptor sequences come from a man in his late teens or twenties in good health.

In the case of this clonotype: A read error may account for a junction end that differs from germline. V gene TRBV10-2 combines with J gene TRBJ2-2; D ambiguous. CDR3 length: 14 residues. Germline V gene sequence: CDR1 WSHSY, CDR2 SAAADI. The DNA for the CDR3 is TGCGCCAGCAGTGCGGCCTTGAACGCCGGGGAGCTGTTTTTT. As protein: CASSAALNAGELFF.

There are many counts of this clonotype. The chain recombines TRBV4-2 with TRBJ2-7; tentatively, D is TRBD2 (6 bases). With 4 bases removed from V and 3 bases from J, the gap between germline ends came to 16 bases. The CDR3 spans 15 residues. CDR1 LGHNA and CDR2 YNFKEQ come from the germline V gene. The CDR3 region is CASSPTGRGSYEQYF. The CDR3 DNA is TGTGCCAGCAGCCCTACCGGGCGGGGCAGCTACGAGCAGTACTTC.

This clonotype has only a few counts. The chain combines TRBV20-1 with TRBJ1-6; perhaps TRBD1 as D (5 bases). V was cut by 1 base and J by 5 bases, with 15 bases left in between. Germline V CDR1 and CDR2: DFQATT, SNEGSKA (reference sequence). This CDR3 contains 16 residues. Written as DNA, the CDR3 is TGCAGTGCTAGAGTTGCAGGGCTCGGCGATAATTCACCCCTCCACTTT. Translation gives CSARVAGLGDNSPLHF.

This clonotype was seen only a few times. V gene TRBV24-1 combines with J gene TRBJ2-3; 7 bases agree with TRBD1. J lost 6 bases, V lost 6 bases, and 8 bases had no gene match. The CDR3 has 14 residues. Looked up from germline, CDR1 is KGHDR and CDR2 is SFDVKD. CDR3 region: CATSPRTGGDTQYF. The CDR3 DNA reads as TGTGCCACCAGTCCCCGGACAGGCGGTGATACGCAGTATTTT.

The chain employs TRBV5-1 and TRBJ2-1; the match to TRBD2 covers 16 bases. The germline V gene has CDR1 SGHRS and CDR2 YFSETQ. V was pared by 4 bases and J by 1 base, with 5 bases of the junction left unmatched. The CDR3 loop spans 18 amino acids. The CDR3 spells CASSIPGLAGGSYNEQFF. In DNA, the CDR3 is TGCGCCAGCAGCATCCCGGGACTAGCGGGAGGGTCCTACAATGAGCAGTTCTTC. The complete variable domain, with remaining parts taken from reference TRBV5-1 and TRBJ2-1, reads KAGVTQTPRYLIKTRGQQVTLSCSPISGHRSVSWYQQTPGQGLQFLFEYFSETQRNKGNFPGRFSGRQFSNSRSEMNVSTLELGDSALYLCASSIPGLAGGSYNEQFFGPGTRLTVL.